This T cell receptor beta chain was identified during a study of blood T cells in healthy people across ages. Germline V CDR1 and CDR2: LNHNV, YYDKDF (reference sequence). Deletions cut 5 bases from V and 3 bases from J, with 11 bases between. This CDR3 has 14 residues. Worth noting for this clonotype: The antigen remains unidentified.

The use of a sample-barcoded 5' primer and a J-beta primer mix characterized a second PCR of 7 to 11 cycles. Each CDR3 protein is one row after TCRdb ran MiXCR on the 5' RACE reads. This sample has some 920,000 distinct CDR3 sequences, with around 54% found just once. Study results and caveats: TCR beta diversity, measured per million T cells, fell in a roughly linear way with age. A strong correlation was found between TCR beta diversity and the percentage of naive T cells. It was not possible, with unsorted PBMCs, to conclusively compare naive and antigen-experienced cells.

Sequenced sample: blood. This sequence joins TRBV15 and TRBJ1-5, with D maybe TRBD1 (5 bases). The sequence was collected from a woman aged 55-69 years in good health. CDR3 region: CATSPGAFNQPQHF. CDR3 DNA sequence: TGTGCCACCAGCCCTGGGGCCTTCAATCAGCCCCAGCATTTT.